This T cell receptor beta chain appears in the sequencing data of a study of type 1 and type 2 diabetes patients. Study outcomes and limitations: Type 2 diabetes repertoires were more diverse than type 1 diabetes repertoires. Some T1D-only expanded clones might appear in more T2D or control samples.

Each diabetic donor fulfilled classification criteria for either type 1 or type 2. No donor had another autoimmune disease or recent infection within four weeks. There are many counts of this clonotype. Its antigen is unidentified. PCR was run on genomic DNA. Multiplex PCR with 30 forward and 13 reverse primers amplified the TCR beta CDR3. TCRdb itself ran the multiplex PCR reads through MiXCR, one entry per CDR3 protein. Among about 270,000 distinct CDR3 sequences listed, roughly 48% were seen once. Specimen: peripheral blood mononuclear cells (PBMCs). This sequence originates from a man younger than 35 with type 2 diabetes.

CDR3 sequence reads: CASSLYRPGAHGYTF. In DNA form, the CDR3 reads TGTGCCAGCAGCTTATACCGTCCCGGAGCTCATGGCTACACCTTC. This rearrangement joins TRBV7-8 to TRBJ1-2; no clear D gene. Trimming left V 2 bases short and J 6 bases short, with 16 bases between. Germline-derived CDR1 and CDR2 are SGHVS and FQNEAQ. This CDR3 comprises 15 residues. Combining the CDR3 with reference TRBV7-8 and TRBJ1-2 gives the whole variable domain GAGVSQSPRYKVAKRGQDVALRCDPISGHVSLFWYQQALGQGPEFLTYFQNEAQLDKSGLPSDRFFAERPEGSVSTLKIQRTQQEDSAVYLCASSLYRPGAHGYTFGSGTRLTVV.